This T cell receptor (beta chain) was documented in a study of tumor-infiltrating lymphocytes in localized non-small cell lung cancer. Overall study findings and caveats: Compared with uninvolved lung, tumors showed higher T cell infiltration by TCRbeta sequencing.

To note about this clone: Its antigen is not identified.

The method was immunoSEQ multiplex PCR; TCRdb's version includes in-frame clones alone and lacks a portion of them. The sample shows just under 4,000 clones, under 75% of them seen only once. The sequencing input was uninvolved lung tissue not adjacent to the tumor. The source is a human donor with non-small cell lung cancer.

The CDR3 here is CASSSGREQYF. CDR3 bases: TGTGCCAGCAGCTCCGGTCGCGAGCAGTACTTC. The chain combines TRBV11-1 with TRBJ2-7; D ambiguous. Trimming removed 4 bases from V and 6 bases from J, with 7 bases in between. CDR1 and CDR2 (germline): SGHAT, FQDESV (reference sequence). This CDR3 has 11 amino acids.